This record concerns one TCR beta chain sequence. The antigen remains undetermined. The data were taken from a study of cytomegalovirus exposure and HLA in healthy donors. The wider study: Among about 190 million T cells, an earlier analysis found around 100 million unique TCR beta sequences. Overall study findings and caveats: Association of roughly 18,000 TCR beta sequences with HLA alleles was found at 0.05 false discovery rate in a later analysis. CMV antigen specificity of three CMV-associated chains was confirmed in vitro. Further analysis, carried out later, found HLA-associated TCR beta chains more clonally expanded than equally common other chains.

Amplification used 60 Vbeta primers and 13 Jbeta primers. TCRdb's copy holds only in-frame clones and misses some; the assay was immunoSEQ multiplex PCR. Among 150,000 to 200,000 clones listed, more than 75% were seen once. The sample taken for sequencing was PBMCs. This sequence originates from a woman between 18 and 29 years old in good health and CMV-seronegative.

The CDR3 DNA reads as TGTGCCAGCAGCCCCCCCCCAGGGGGTATCTCCTACAATGAGCAGTTCTTC. Protein sequence: CASSPPPGGISYNEQFF. The chain couples TRBV7-6 to TRBJ2-1; TRBD1 matches at 7 bases. V lost 5 bases and J lost 0; bases outside the gene matches: 10. The V gene's germline CDR1 is SGHVS and CDR2 FNYEAQ. The CDR3 extends over 17 amino acids. The full variable domain, completed using reference TRBV7-6 and TRBJ2-1, is GAGVSQSPRYKVTKRGQDVALRCDPISGHVSLYWYRQALGQGPEFLTYFNYEAQQDKSGLPNDRFSAERPEGSISTLTIQRTEQRDSAMYRCASSPPPGGISYNEQFFGPGTRLTVL.